The text below deals with one T cell receptor beta chain. Its antigen remains unidentified. Per the germline V gene, CDR1 is MDHEN and CDR2 is SYDVKM. V dropped 5 bases and J dropped 0; count of bases not matched to a gene: 3. This CDR3 comprises 15 residues. This entry comes from a study of T cell responses to AZD1222 COVID-19 vaccine. Findings and limits, study-wide: Sampled repertoires all dated from after the peak T cell response. Donors were mostly white British, more females; clonal diversity possibly underestimated.

TCRdb's copy holds only in-frame clones and misses some; the assay was immunoSEQ multiplex PCR. The data show approximately 80,000 clones, 75% to 90% seen once. The input for sequencing was peripheral blood, taken 28 days after the second AZD1222 dose. This sequence joins TRBV28 and TRBJ2-2, with TRBD2 matching 7 bases. This receptor was taken from an adult who received the AZD1222 COVID-19 vaccine. CDR3 sequence (DNA): TGTGCCAGCAGTGGGGCGGGGGCGAACACCGGGGAGCTGTTTTTT. Protein: CASSGAGANTGELFF.